Listed below are T cell receptor beta chains from one sample, sequenced in a study of T cells in Graves' hyperthyroidism and ophthalmopathy. One entry per CDR3 protein results from TCRdb running MiXCR on the multiplex PCR reads. Of some 350,000 distinct CDR3 sequences in the sample, 15% to 20% were seen once. Sequenced input: blood. The receptors stem from a woman aged 18-29 years with Graves' hyperthyroidism. Both conserved end residues are part of each CDR3. D genes are given only for firm matches. Some rows have no size entry. The others give once, few or many, or a class for an expanded clone.

j_call: TRBJ1-5
v_call: TRBV24-1
d_call: -
clone_size: -
cdr3_aa: CATSDSTGPQHF
cdr3_nt: TGTGCCACCAGTGATTCGACCGGGCCCCAGCATTTT

j_call: TRBJ1-1
v_call: TRBV12-3/TRBV12-4
d_call: -
clone_size: -
cdr3_aa: CASSFNGPNTEAFF
cdr3_nt: TGTGCCAGCAGTTTTAACGGACCAAACACTGAAGCTTTCTTT

j_call: TRBJ2-5
v_call: TRBV20-1
d_call: -
clone_size: -
cdr3_aa: CSARDERETQYF
cdr3_nt: TGCAGTGCTAGAGATGAAAGGGAAACCCAGTACTTC

j_call: TRBJ1-5
v_call: TRBV4-1
d_call: -
clone_size: few
cdr3_aa: CASSQEPRGMNQPQHF
cdr3_nt: TGCGCCAGCAGCCAAGAACCCCGGGGGATGAATCAGCCCCAGCATTTT

j_call: TRBJ1-2
v_call: TRBV6-5
d_call: TRBD1
clone_size: many
cdr3_aa: CASSGTGGSRGYTF
cdr3_nt: TGTGCCAGCAGCGGGACAGGGGGCTCAAGGGGCTACACCTTC

j_call: TRBJ1-2
v_call: TRBV12-3/TRBV12-4
d_call: TRBD1
clone_size: -
cdr3_aa: CASSLDRSNLYGYTF
cdr3_nt: TGTGCCAGCAGTTTGGACAGGAGCAATCTCTATGGCTACACCTTC

j_call: TRBJ1-5
v_call: TRBV5-5
d_call: -
clone_size: many
cdr3_aa: CASSLNQGPPQHF
cdr3_nt: TGTGCCAGCAGCTTGAACCAGGGGCCGCCCCAGCATTTT

j_call: TRBJ2-7
v_call: TRBV20-1
d_call: -
clone_size: many
cdr3_aa: CSRRARGSYEQYF
cdr3_nt: TGCAGTCGTCGCGCGAGGGGCTCCTACGAGCAGTACTTC

j_call: TRBJ1-1
v_call: TRBV20-1
d_call: -
clone_size: many
cdr3_aa: CRALWNTEAFF
cdr3_nt: TGCAGAGCCCTCTGGAACACTGAAGCTTTCTTT

j_call: TRBJ2-5
v_call: TRBV7-9
d_call: -
clone_size: many
cdr3_aa: CASSVSIRREETQYF
cdr3_nt: TGTGCCAGCAGCGTGTCTATTAGGAGGGAGGAGACCCAGTACTTC

j_call: TRBJ1-1
v_call: TRBV30
d_call: -
clone_size: many
cdr3_aa: CAWKEGPNTEAFF
cdr3_nt: TGTGCCTGGAAAGAGGGGCCGAACACTGAAGCTTTCTTT

j_call: TRBJ1-1
v_call: TRBV6-1
d_call: -
clone_size: many
cdr3_aa: CASHPGENTEAFF
cdr3_nt: TGTGCCAGCCACCCGGGTGAGAACACTGAAGCTTTCTTT

j_call: TRBJ1-5
v_call: TRBV19
d_call: TRBD1
clone_size: many
cdr3_aa: CATADRAGQPQHF
cdr3_nt: TGTGCCACTGCGGACAGGGCGGGCCAGCCCCAGCATTTT

j_call: TRBJ2-7
v_call: TRBV11-1
d_call: TRBD2
clone_size: many
cdr3_aa: CASSFNSGGADEQYF
cdr3_nt: TGTGCCAGCAGCTTCAATAGCGGGGGGGCCGACGAGCAGTACTTC

j_call: TRBJ1-2
v_call: TRBV12-3/TRBV12-4
d_call: TRBD1
clone_size: many
cdr3_aa: CASGQGDGYTF
cdr3_nt: TGTGCCAGCGGACAGGGCGATGGCTACACCTTC

j_call: TRBJ2-7
v_call: TRBV30
d_call: TRBD1
clone_size: many
cdr3_aa: CAWSGQGLIGGYEQYF
cdr3_nt: TGTGCCTGGTCTGGACAGGGGCTAATCGGCGGTTACGAGCAGTACTTC

j_call: TRBJ1-2
v_call: TRBV12-3/TRBV12-4
d_call: -
clone_size: few
cdr3_aa: CASSHQVRGYTF
cdr3_nt: TGTGCCAGCAGCCACCAGGTTAGAGGCTACACCTTC

j_call: TRBJ2-7
v_call: TRBV7-8
d_call: TRBD2
clone_size: -
cdr3_aa: CASSLGGNGRVEQYF
cdr3_nt: TGTGCCAGCAGCCTTGGGGGGAACGGGAGGGTCGAGCAGTACTTC

j_call: TRBJ1-2
v_call: TRBV6-5
d_call: -
clone_size: many
cdr3_aa: CASSSRVSLNYGYTF
cdr3_nt: TGTGCCAGCAGTTCCCGTGTGAGTCTTAACTATGGCTACACCTTC

j_call: TRBJ2-7
v_call: TRBV2
d_call: -
clone_size: many
cdr3_aa: CASSEALRAEQYF
cdr3_nt: TGTGCCAGCAGTGAAGCGCTAAGGGCCGAGCAGTACTTC

j_call: TRBJ1-5
v_call: TRBV5-1
d_call: TRBD1
clone_size: many
cdr3_aa: CASSTGTGDQPQHF
cdr3_nt: TGCGCCAGCAGCACCGGGACAGGGGATCAGCCCCAGCATTTT

j_call: TRBJ2-2
v_call: TRBV7-9
d_call: -
clone_size: many
cdr3_aa: CASSLKTGELFF
cdr3_nt: TGTGCCAGCAGCCTCAAGACCGGGGAGCTGTTTTTT

j_call: TRBJ2-7
v_call: TRBV13
d_call: -
clone_size: -
cdr3_aa: CASILGDDQYF
cdr3_nt: TGTGCCAGCATCTTAGGAGATGATCAGTACTTC

j_call: TRBJ2-2
v_call: TRBV12-3/TRBV12-4
d_call: -
clone_size: -
cdr3_aa: CASSILADTGELFF
cdr3_nt: TGTGCCAGCAGTATACTAGCTGACACCGGGGAGCTGTTTTTT

j_call: TRBJ1-3
v_call: TRBV29-1
d_call: TRBD1
clone_size: -
cdr3_aa: CSVGLGQVGNTIYF
cdr3_nt: TGCAGCGTTGGACTCGGACAGGTGGGAAACACCATATATTTT

j_call: TRBJ1-2
v_call: TRBV27
d_call: -
clone_size: many
cdr3_aa: CASSPWGGGYTF
cdr3_nt: TGTGCCAGCAGTCCATGGGGAGGGGGCTACACCTTC

j_call: TRBJ1-1
v_call: TRBV4-1
d_call: -
clone_size: many
cdr3_aa: CASSQDPYAGGAFF
cdr3_nt: TGCGCCAGCAGCCAAGATCCTTATGCAGGAGGAGCTTTCTTT

j_call: TRBJ2-5
v_call: TRBV20-1
d_call: -
clone_size: many
cdr3_aa: CSAKIVLSVSGQETQYF
cdr3_nt: TGCAGTGCTAAAATTGTACTAAGTGTGAGCGGCCAAGAGACCCAGTACTTC

j_call: TRBJ1-1
v_call: TRBV6-5
d_call: -
clone_size: -
cdr3_aa: CASSYSRGDTEAFF
cdr3_nt: TGTGCCAGCAGTTACTCTCGGGGGGACACTGAAGCTTTCTTT

j_call: TRBJ1-1
v_call: TRBV10-3
d_call: TRBD1
clone_size: few
cdr3_aa: CAIKETGDWNTEAFF
cdr3_nt: TGTGCCATCAAGGAGACAGGGGATTGGAACACTGAAGCTTTCTTT

j_call: TRBJ1-1
v_call: TRBV24-1
d_call: -
clone_size: many
cdr3_aa: CATSDSGVTEAFF
cdr3_nt: TGTGCCACCAGTGATTCAGGGGTAACTGAAGCTTTCTTT